This TCR delta chain appears in the sequencing data of a study of Vγ9Vδ2 T cells in congenital toxoplasmosis (dated by TCRdb to about 2021). Regarding the study in general: IgG, IgM and IgA serology, Western blot and an in-house interferon-gamma release assay were used to diagnose congenital toxoplasmosis. Infant repertoires were sequenced at 2 months after birth and at 1 year of age. At 2 months, TCR sequencing included about 5 infected and 9 to 10 uninfected infants, while at 1 year the sequenced group was 3 infected and 4 uninfected infants. Gamma and delta chain CDR3 repertoires of sorted blood gammadelta T cells were compared between congenitally T. gondii-infected and uninfected infants. Paper-wide results and their limitations: Two months was the earliest age with enough suitable sample material for TCR repertoire analysis, so newborn repertoires were not sequenced. At 2 months, TRGV9 and TRDV2 CDR3s of infected infants appeared to carry fewer N additions than uninfected infants, especially TRDV2-TRDJ1 sequences. Repertoire differences between infected and uninfected infants were less clear at 1 year of age than at 2 months. Both infected and uninfected infants showed high prevalence of a public TRGV9 clonotype. Germline-encoded fetal-type TRDV2 CDR3 sequences seemed to be more prevalent in infected than in uninfected roughly 2-month-old infants, with an in utero expansion footprint being suggested.

Using SuperScript II, cDNA was generated through template-switch reverse transcription, with TRGC- and TRDC-specific primers combined in a single tube. The TRGC primer was designed so that it binds both the TRGC1 and the TRGC2 constant genes. The KAPA Real-Time Library Amplification Kit was used for TRG and TRD amplification, and AMPure XP bead purification was performed between steps. Index PCR with the Nextera XT Index Kit was used to add Illumina sequencing adapters. TRG and TRD amplicons were sequenced on an Illumina MiSeq with the V2 300 kit, giving 150 bp paired-end reads. Per the source publication's procedure: Before any further analysis, FastQC version 0.11.8 was used to assess read quality. Reads were aligned to GenBank TRG or TRD reference genes, and CDR3 sequences were built with MiXCR version 3.0.3. Default MiXCR settings were kept, except that 3 rather than 5 consecutive nucleotides were used to assemble TRDD gene segments. N additions, CDR3 length, J segment length and clonotype sharing between samples were computed with VDJtools version 1.2.1. CDR3 sequences that were out of frame or contained stop codons were removed from the analysis. Infant repertoires were assessed for overlap with previously published fetal, cord blood and adult blood Vgamma9Vdelta2 repertoires. Identical DNA sequences were merged into single rows after TCRdb reprocessed the public reads with CATT. The V and J calls reflect TCRdb's pipeline rather than the authors' work. The table for this sample lists approximately 600 delta-chain clones; 4% to 5.5% of them were counted only once. Roughly a quarter of the sample belongs to the ten largest clones.

The same treatment, using spiramycin and/or pyrimethamine plus sulfadiazine plus folinic acid, was given to mothers of both infected and uninfected infants. Every infant, whether infected or uninfected, was delivered at term, after more than 37 weeks of gestation. About 0.9 mL of blood was used to isolate PBMCs by Lymphoprep gradient centrifugation, after which the PBMCs were cryopreserved in liquid nitrogen and shipped to Belgium. After thawing, PBMCs were labeled with Zombie NIR viability dye and stained with CD3, TCR gammadelta, Vgamma9 and Vdelta2 antibodies. Sorting of CD3+ TCRgammadelta+ T cells was performed on a FACSAria III, with a mean purity of roughly 98%. For each sample, RNA was extracted from approximately 9,200 sorted gammadelta T cells with the RNeasy Micro Kit. The study infants had mothers who were enrolled with primary T. gondii infection during pregnancy. Peripheral blood was collected from the infants at an outpatient microbiology and virology center in Pavia, Italy.

This clone is large (0.1 to 1%) in its sample. What this receptor recognizes is not known. The sample holds no much larger clone one base away, and base qualities are not on file. Ends trimmed: V by 4 bases, J by 3 bases; bases unmatched to a gene: 17. In the germline V gene (reference sequence), CDR1 corresponds to TVYSNPD and CDR2 to GDNSRS. From its cysteine to its phenylalanine, the CDR3 spans 18 amino acids. The DNA shown is the 54-base CDR3, in frame from base 1. This chain joins TRDV3 to TRDJ1, and TRDD3 aligns with 13 junction nucleotides. This TCR was sampled from a child under 10 years old born to a mother with Toxoplasma gondii infection during pregnancy, either congenitally infected or uninfected (not recorded which). Sequenced sample: gamma-delta T cells from blood. The nucleotide sequence is TGTGCCTCCACCCTCCTACTGGGGGATACGAATCTGGCCGATAAACTCATCTTT. This codes for CASTLLLGDTNLADKLIF.